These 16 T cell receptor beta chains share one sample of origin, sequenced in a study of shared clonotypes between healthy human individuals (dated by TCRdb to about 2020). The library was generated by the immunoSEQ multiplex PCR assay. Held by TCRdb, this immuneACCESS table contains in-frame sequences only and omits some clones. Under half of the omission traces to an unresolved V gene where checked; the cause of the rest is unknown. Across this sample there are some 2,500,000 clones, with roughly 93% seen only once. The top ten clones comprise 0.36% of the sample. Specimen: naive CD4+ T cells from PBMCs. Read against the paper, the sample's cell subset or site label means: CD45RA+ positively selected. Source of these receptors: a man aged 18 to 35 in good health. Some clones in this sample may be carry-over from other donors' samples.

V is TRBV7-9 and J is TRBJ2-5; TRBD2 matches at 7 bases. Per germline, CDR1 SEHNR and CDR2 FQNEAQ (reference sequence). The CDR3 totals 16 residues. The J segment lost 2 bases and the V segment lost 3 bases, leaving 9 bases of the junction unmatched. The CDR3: CASSFRILGLQETQYF. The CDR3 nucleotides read TGTGCCAGCAGCTTTAGGATTCTGGGACTACAAGAGACCCAGTACTTC.

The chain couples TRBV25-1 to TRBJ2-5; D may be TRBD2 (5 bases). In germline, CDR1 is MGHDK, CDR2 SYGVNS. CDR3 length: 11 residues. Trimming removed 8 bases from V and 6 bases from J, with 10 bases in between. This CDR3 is CASLDWQTQYF. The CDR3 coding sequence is TGTGCCAGCCTGGACTGGCAGACCCAGTACTTC.

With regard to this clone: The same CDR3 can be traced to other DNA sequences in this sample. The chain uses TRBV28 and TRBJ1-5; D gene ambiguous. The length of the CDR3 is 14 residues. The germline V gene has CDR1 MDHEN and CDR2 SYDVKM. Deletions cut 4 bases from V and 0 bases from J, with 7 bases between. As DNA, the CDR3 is TGTGCCAGCAGTTCCCGCTATAGCAATCAGCCCCAGCATTTT. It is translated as CASSSRYSNQPQHF. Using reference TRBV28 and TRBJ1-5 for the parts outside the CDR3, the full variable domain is DVKVTQSSRYLVKRTGEKVFLECVQDMDHENMFWYRQDPGLGLRLIYFSYDVKMKEKGDIPEGYSVSREKKERFSLILESASTNQTSMYLCASSSRYSNQPQHFGDGTRLSIL.

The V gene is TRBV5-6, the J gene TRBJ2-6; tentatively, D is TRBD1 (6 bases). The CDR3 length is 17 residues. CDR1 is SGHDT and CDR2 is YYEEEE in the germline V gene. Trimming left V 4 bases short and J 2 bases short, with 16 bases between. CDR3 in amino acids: CASSTGQLGAGANVLTF. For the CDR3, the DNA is TGTGCCAGCAGCACAGGACAGCTCGGGGCTGGGGCCAACGTCCTGACTTTC.

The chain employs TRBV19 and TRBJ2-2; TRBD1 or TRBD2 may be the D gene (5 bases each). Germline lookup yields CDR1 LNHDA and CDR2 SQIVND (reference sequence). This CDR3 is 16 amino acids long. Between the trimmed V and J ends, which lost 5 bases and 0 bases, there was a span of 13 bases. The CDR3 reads CASSPLGEPNTGELFF. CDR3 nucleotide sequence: TGTGCCAGTAGTCCTTTAGGGGAGCCGAACACCGGGGAGCTGTTTTTT. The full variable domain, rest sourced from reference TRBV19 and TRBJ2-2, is DGGITQSPKYLFRKEGQNVTLSCEQNLNHDAMYWYRQDPGQGLRLIYYSQIVNDFQKGDIAEGYSVSREKKESFPLTVTSAQKNPTAFYLCASSPLGEPNTGELFFGEGSRLTVL.

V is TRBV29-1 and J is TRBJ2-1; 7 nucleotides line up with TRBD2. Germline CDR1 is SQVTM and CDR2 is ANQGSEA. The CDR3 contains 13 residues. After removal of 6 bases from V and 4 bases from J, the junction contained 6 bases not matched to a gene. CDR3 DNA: TGCAGCGTCACTAGCGAGTTTTACAATGAGCAGTTCTTC. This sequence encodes CSVTSEFYNEQFF.

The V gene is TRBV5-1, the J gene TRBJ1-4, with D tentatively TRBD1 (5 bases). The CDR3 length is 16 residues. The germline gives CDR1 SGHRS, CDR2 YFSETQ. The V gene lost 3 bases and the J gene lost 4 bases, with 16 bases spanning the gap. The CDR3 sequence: CASSSGPGGSNEKLFF. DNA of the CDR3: TGCGCCAGCAGCTCCGGCCCGGGGGGGAGTAATGAAAAACTGTTTTTT.

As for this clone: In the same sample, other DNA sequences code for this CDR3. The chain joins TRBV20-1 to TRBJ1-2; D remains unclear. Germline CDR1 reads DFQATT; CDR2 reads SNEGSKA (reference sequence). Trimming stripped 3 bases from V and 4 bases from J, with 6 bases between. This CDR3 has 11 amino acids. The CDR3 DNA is TGCAGTGCTAGTCAGGCCTATGGCTACACCTTC. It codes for CSASQAYGYTF.

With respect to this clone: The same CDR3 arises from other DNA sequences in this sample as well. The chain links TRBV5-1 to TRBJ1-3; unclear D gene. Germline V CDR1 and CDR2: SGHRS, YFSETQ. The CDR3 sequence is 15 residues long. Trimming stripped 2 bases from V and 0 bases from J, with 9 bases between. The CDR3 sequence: CASSLSLSSGNTIYF. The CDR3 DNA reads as TGCGCCAGCAGCTTAAGCCTTTCCTCTGGAAACACCATATATTTT.

CDR3 nucleotides: TGTGCCAGCACCACAAATCAAGGACAGGGAGGCTATGGCTACACCTTC. Encoded protein: CASTTNQGQGGYGYTF. J is TRBJ1-2 and V is TRBV7-9; 8 bases map to TRBD1. CDR3 length: 16 residues. In germline, CDR1 is SEHNR, CDR2 FQNEAQ (reference sequence). J gave up 4 bases and V 7 bases, and 14 bases lay outside the gene matches.

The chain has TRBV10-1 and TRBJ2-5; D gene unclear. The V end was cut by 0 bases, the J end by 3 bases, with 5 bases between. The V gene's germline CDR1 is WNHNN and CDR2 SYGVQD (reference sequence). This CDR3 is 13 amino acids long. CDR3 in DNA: TGCGCCAGCAGTGAGTCGGCAGAAGAGACCCAGTACTTC. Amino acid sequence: CASSESAEETQYF.

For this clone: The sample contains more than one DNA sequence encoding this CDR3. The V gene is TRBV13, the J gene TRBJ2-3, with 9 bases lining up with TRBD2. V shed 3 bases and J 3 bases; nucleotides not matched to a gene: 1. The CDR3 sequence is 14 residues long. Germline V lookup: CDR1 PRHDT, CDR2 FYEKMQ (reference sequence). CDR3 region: CASSFSGSTDTQYF. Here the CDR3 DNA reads TGTGCCAGCAGCTTTAGCGGGAGTACAGATACGCAGTATTTT.

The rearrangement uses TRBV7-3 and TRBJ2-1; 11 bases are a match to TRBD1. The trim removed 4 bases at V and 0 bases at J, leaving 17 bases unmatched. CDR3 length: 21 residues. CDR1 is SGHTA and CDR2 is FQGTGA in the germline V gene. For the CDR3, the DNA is TGTGCCAGCAGCTCACCGGCGGGGGACAGGGGGACCGGAAGCTCCTACAATGAGCAGTTCTTC. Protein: CASSSPAGDRGTGSSYNEQFF.

The CDR3 reads CASSHPLTGQNTEAFF. The CDR3, as DNA: TGTGCCAGCAGCCACCCTTTGACAGGTCAGAACACTGAAGCTTTCTTT. The chain is built from TRBV4-2 and TRBJ1-1; D may be TRBD1 (6 bases). Germline assignment: CDR1 LGHNA and CDR2 YNFKEQ. This CDR3 has 16 amino acids. Trimming left V 3 bases short and J 1 base short, with 15 bases between.

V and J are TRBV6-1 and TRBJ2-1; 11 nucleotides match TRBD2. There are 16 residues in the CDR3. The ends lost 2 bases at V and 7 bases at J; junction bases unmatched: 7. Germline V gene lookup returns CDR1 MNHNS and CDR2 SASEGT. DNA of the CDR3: TGTGCCAGCAGTGAATTTGTGGGACTAGCGGCAAATGAGCAGTTCTTC. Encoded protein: CASSEFVGLAANEQFF.

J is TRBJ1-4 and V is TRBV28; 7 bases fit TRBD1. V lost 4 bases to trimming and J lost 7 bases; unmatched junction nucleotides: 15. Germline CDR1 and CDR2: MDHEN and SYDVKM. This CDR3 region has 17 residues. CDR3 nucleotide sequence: TGTGCCAGCAGTTCGACAGGGAGCGGGCCGTGGGGTGAAAAACTGTTTTTT. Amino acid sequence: CASSSTGSGPWGEKLFF.